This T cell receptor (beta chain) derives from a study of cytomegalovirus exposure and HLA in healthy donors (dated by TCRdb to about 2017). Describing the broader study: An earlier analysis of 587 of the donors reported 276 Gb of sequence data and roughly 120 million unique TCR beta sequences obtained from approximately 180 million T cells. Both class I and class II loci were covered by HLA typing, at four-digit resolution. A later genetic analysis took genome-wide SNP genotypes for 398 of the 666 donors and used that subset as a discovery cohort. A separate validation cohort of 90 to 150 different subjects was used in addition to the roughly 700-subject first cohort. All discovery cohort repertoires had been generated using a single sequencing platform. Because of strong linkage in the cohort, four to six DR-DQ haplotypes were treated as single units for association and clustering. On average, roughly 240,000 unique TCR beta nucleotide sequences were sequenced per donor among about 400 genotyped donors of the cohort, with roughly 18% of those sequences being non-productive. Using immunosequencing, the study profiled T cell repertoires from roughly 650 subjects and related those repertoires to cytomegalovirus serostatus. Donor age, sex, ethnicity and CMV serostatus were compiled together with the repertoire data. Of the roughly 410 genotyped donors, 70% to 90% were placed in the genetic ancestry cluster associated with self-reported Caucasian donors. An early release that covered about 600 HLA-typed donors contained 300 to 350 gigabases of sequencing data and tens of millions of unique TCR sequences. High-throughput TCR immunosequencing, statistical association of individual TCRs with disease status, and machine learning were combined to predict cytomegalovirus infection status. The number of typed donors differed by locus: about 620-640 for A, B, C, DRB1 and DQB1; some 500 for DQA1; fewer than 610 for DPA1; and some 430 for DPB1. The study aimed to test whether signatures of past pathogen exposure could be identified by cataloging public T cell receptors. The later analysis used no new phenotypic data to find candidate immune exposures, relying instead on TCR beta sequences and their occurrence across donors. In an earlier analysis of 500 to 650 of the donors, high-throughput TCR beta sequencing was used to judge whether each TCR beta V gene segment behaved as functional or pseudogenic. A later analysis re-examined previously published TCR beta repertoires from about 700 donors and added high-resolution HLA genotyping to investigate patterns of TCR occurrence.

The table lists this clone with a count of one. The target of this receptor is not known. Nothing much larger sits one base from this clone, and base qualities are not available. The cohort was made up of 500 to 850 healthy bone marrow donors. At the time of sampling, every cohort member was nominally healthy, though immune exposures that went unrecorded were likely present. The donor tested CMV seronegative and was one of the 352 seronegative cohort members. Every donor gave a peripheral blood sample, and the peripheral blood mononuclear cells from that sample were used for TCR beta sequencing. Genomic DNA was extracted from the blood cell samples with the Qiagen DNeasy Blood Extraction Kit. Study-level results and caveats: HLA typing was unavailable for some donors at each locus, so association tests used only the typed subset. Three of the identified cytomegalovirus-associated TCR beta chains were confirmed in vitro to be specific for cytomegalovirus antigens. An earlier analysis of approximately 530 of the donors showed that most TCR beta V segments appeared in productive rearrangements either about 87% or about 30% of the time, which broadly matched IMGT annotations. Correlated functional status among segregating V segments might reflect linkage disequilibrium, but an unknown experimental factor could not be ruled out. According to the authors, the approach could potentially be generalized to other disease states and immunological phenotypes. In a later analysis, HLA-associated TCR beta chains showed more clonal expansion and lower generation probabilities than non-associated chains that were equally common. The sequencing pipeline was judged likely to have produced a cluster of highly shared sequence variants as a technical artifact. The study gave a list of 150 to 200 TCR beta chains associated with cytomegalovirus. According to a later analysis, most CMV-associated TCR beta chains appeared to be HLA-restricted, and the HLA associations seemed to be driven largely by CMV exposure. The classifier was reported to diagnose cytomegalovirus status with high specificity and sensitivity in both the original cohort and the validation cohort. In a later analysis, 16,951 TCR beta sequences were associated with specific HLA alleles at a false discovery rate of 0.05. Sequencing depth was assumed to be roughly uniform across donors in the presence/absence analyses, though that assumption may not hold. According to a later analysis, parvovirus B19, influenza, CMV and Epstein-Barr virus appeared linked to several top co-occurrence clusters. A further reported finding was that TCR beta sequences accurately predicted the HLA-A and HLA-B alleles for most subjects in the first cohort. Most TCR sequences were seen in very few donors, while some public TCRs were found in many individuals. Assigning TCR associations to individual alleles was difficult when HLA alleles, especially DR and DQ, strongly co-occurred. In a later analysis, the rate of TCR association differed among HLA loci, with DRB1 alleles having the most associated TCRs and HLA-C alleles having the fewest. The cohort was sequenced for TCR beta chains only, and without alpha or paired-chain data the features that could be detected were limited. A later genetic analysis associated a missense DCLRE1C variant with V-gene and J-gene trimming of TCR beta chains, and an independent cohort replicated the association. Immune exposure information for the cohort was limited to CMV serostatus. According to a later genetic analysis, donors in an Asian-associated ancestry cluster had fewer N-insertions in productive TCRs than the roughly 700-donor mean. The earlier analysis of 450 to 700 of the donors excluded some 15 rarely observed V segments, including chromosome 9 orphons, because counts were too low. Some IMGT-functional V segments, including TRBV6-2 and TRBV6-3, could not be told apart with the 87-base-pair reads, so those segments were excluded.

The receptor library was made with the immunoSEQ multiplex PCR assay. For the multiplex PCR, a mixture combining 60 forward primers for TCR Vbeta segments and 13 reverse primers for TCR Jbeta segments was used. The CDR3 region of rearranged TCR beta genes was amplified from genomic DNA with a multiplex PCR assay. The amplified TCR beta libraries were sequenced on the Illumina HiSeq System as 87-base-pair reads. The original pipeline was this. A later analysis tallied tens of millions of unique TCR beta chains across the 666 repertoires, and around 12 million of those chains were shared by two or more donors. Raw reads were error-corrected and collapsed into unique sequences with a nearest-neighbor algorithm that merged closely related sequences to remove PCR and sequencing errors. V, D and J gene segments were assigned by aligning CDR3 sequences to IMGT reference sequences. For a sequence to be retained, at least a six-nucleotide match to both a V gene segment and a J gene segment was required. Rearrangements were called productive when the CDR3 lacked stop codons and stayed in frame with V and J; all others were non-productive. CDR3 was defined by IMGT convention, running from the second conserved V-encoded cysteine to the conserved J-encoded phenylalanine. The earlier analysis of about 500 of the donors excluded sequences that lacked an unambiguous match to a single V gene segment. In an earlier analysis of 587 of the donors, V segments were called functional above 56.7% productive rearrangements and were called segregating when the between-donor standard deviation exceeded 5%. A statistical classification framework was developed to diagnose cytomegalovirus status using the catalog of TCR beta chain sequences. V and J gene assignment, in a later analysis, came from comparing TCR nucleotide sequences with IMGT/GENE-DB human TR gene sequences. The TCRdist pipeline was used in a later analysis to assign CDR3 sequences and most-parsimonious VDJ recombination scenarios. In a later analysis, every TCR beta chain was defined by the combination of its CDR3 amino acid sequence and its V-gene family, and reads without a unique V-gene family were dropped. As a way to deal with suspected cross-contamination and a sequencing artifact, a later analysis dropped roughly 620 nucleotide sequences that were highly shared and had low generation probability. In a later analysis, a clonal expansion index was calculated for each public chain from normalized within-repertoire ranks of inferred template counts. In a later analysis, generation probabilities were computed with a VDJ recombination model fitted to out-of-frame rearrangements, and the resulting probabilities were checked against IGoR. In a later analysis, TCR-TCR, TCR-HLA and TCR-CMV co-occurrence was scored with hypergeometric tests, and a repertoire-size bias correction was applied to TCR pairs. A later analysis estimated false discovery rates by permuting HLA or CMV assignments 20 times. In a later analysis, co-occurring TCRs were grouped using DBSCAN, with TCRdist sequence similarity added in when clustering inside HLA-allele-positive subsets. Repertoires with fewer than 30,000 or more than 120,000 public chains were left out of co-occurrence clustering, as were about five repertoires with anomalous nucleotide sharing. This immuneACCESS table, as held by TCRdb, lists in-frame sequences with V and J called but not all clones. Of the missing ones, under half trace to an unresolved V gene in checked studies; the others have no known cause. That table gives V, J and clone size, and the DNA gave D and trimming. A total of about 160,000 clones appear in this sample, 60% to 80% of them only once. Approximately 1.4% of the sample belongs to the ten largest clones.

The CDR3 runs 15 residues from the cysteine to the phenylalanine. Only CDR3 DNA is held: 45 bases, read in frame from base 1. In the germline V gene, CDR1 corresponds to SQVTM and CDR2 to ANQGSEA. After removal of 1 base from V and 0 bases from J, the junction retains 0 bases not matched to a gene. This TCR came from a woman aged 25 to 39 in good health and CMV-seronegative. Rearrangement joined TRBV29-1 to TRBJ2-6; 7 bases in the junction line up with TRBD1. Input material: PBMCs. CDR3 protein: CSVEGQGSGANVLTF. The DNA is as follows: TGCAGCGTTGAAGGACAGGGCTCTGGGGCCAACGTCCTGACTTTC.